The 21 T cell receptor beta chains below were found in one sample sequenced in a study of blood T cell repertoires in COVID-19. Sequencing was performed with immunoSEQ multiplex PCR; in TCRdb, only in-frame clones are kept and a portion is missing. The sample includes 73,000 or so clones, around 80% of them seen just once. The sample comprised peripheral blood. The receptors were sampled from a man in his fifties or sixties with active COVID-19.

The chain is built from TRBV3-1 (or the pseudogene TRBV3-2) and TRBJ2-5; weak D call: TRBD1 (5 bases). The germline CDR1 and CDR2 sequences are LGHDT and YNNKEL (reference sequence). Trimming removed 1 base at V and 5 bases at J, with 14 bases between. The CDR3 loop spans 15 amino acids. The CDR3 sequence is CASSQVQGAGETQYF. The CDR3 DNA sequence: TGTGCCAGCAGCCAAGTTCAAGGGGCCGGGGAGACCCAGTACTTC.

This chain connects TRBV21-1 to TRBJ2-7; no check of the table's D call, TRBD2, against the DNA was made. TRBV21-1 is annotated as a pseudogene. This CDR3 has 14 amino acids. The CDR3 here is CASSNAGVSYEQYF. The CDR3, as DNA: TGTGCCAGCAGCAACGCGGGGGTCTCCTACGAGCAGTACTTC.

This rearrangement joins TRBV6-5 to TRBJ1-1; TRBD1 is a possible D gene (6 bases). The germline V and J ends were trimmed by 4 bases and 1 base, with 16 bases remaining between them. The CDR3 is 16 amino acids. Germline values: CDR1 MNHEY, CDR2 SVGAGI. CDR3 residues: CASSSSLRGKNTEAFF. CDR3 DNA sequence: TGTGCCAGCAGTTCAAGCCTCAGGGGCAAGAACACTGAAGCTTTCTTT.

The chain is built from TRBV2 and TRBJ2-7; 7 bases are shared with TRBD1. This CDR3 spans 14 amino acids. After removal of 6 bases from V and 4 bases from J, the junction contained 9 bases not matched to a gene. Germline values: CDR1 SNHLY, CDR2 FYNNEI. The CDR3 DNA reads TGTGCCAGCAGCCTGACAGGGACCGCTTACGAGCAGTACTTC. This codes for CASSLTGTAYEQYF.

The gene calls are TRBV3-1 (or the pseudogene TRBV3-2) and TRBJ2-1, with 9 bases lining up with TRBD2. The V gene end was trimmed by 0 bases and the J gene end by 8 bases; junction bases not matched to a gene: 5. Germline assignment: CDR1 LGHDT and CDR2 YNNKEL (reference sequence). The CDR3 is 15 residues long. The CDR3 DNA reads TGTGCCAGCAGCCAAGAAGGCGGGAGGGCCCATGAGCAGTTCTTC. The encoded protein is CASSQEGGRAHEQFF.

This sequence joins TRBV5-4 and TRBJ2-5; a weak D match, TRBD2 (5 bases). The CDR3 extends over 14 amino acids. Germline values: CDR1 SGHNT, CDR2 YYREEE (reference sequence). V was shortened by 3 bases and J by 0 bases, with 9 bases between the two germline ends. Here the CDR3 reads CASSSPGNQETQYF. The CDR3 DNA reads TGTGCCAGCAGCTCCCCGGGGAACCAAGAGACCCAGTACTTC.

This CDR3 is CASSPGLAGTEETQYF. CDR3 nucleotide sequence: TGTGCCAGCAGCCCCGGACTAGCGGGGACTGAAGAGACCCAGTACTTC. The chain carries TRBV5-8 and TRBJ2-5; TRBD2 aligns across 12 bases. The CDR3 is 16 residues long. Germline trimming cut 4 bases from V and 3 bases from J; bases unmatched to any gene: 7. From germline, CDR1 is SGHTS and CDR2 YDEGEE.

The chain couples TRBV30 to TRBJ2-1; 10 nucleotides match TRBD2. The V and J ends lost 4 bases and 3 bases, in that order; junction bases with no gene match: 9. From germline, CDR1 is GTSNPN and CDR2 SVGIG (reference sequence). The CDR3 consists of 16 residues. In DNA form, the CDR3 reads TGTGCCTGGACGGTTCCCGGGACTAGCGACTACAATGAGCAGTTCTTC. It encodes CAWTVPGTSDYNEQFF.

The chain couples TRBV9 to TRBJ1-4, with TRBD1 as a possible D gene (6 bases). This CDR3 comprises 16 residues. The germline V and J ends were trimmed by 0 bases and 2 bases, with 11 bases remaining between them. The germline gives CDR1 SGDLS, CDR2 YYNGEE. CDR3 residues: CASSVAGGETNEKLFF. Written as DNA, the CDR3 is TGTGCCAGCAGCGTAGCGGGGGGCGAGACTAATGAAAAACTGTTTTTT.

The chain links TRBV30 to TRBJ2-7; TRBD2 agrees at 14 bases. Germline V gene lookup returns CDR1 GTSNPN and CDR2 SVGIG (reference sequence). Trimming at V came to 2 bases and at J to 2 bases, leaving 14 bases not matched to a gene. The CDR3 is made up of 19 amino acids. CDR3 nucleotide sequence: TGTGCCTGGAGTAGACGACCCGGGACTAGCGGGAGAGGGGCCTACGAGCAGTACTTC. Residues: CAWSRRPGTSGRGAYEQYF.

J is TRBJ2-5 and V is TRBV18; TRBD1 matches 8 bases. The CDR3 has 14 amino acids. V lost 8 bases to trimming and J lost 4 bases; unmatched junction nucleotides: 9. CDR1 is KGHSH, CDR2 LQKENI, per germline. The CDR3 region has the DNA TGTGCCAGCGCCGGCGACAGGGGAGGAGAGACCCAGTACTTC. Amino acid sequence: CASAGDRGGETQYF.

The chain couples TRBV5-1 to TRBJ1-2, with D perhaps matching TRBD1 (6 bases). This CDR3 comprises 12 residues. CDR1 and CDR2 (germline): SGHRS, YFSETQ. With 4 bases removed from V and 6 bases from J, the gap between germline ends came to 10 bases. The CDR3 sequence is CASSVTGHGYTF. The CDR3 DNA reads as TGCGCCAGCAGCGTTACAGGGCATGGCTACACCTTC.

In regard to this clone: It differs at one base from a far larger clone, so likely a read error. V gene TRBV5-1 combines with J gene TRBJ1-2, with a tentative D call TRBD1 (5 bases). CDR3 length: 13 residues. Germline V gene sequence: CDR1 SGHRS, CDR2 YFSETQ. The V gene lost 5 bases and the J gene lost 4 bases, with 12 bases spanning the gap. CDR3 bases: TGCGCCAGCAGGGCTGGGGGGGGCTATGGCTACACCTTC. Amino acid sequence: CASRAGGGYGYTF. Full variable domain (missing parts from reference TRBV5-1 and TRBJ1-2): KAGVTQTPRYLIKTRGQQVTLSCSPISGHRSVSWYQQTPGQGLQFLFEYFSETQRNKGNFPGRFSGRQFSNSRSEMNVSTLELGDSALYLCASRAGGGYGYTFGSGTRLTVV.

The gene calls are TRBV9 and TRBJ2-3, with TRBD1 matching 8 bases. V was pared by 0 bases and J by 5 bases, with 8 bases of the junction left unmatched. The CDR3 consists of 16 residues. Germline V gives CDR1 SGDLS, CDR2 YYNGEE. The DNA for the CDR3 is TGTGCCAGCAGCGTAGGTAGGACAGGGTTTGGAGATACGCAGTATTTT. Encoded protein: CASSVGRTGFGDTQYF.

The chain joins TRBV5-1 to TRBJ2-7; 7 bases fit TRBD1. Germline V gene data show CDR1 as SGHRS and CDR2 as YFSETQ. V lost 4 bases, J lost 3 bases, and 7 bases stayed unmatched. CDR3 length equals 14 residues. The CDR3 region has the DNA TGCGCCAGCAGCCCCGTAGGGGGCATCTACGAGCAGTACTTC. Protein sequence: CASSPVGGIYEQYF.

V is TRBV6-6 and J is TRBJ2-3; TRBD2 matches 9 bases. The CDR3 covers 16 residues. CDR1 and CDR2 from the germline V gene are MNHNY and SVGAGI (reference sequence). J lost 6 bases, V lost 2 bases, and 9 bases had no gene match. CDR3 nucleotides: TGTGCCAGCAGTTACGGTCCGCGGGAGGGCGGGGATACGCAGTATTTT. Its translation: CASSYGPREGGDTQYF.

The rearrangement joins TRBV27 to TRBJ2-2; 14 positions agree with TRBD2. The CDR3 extends over 18 amino acids. In germline, CDR1 is MNHEY, CDR2 SMNVEV (reference sequence). V dropped 2 bases and J dropped 4; count of bases not matched to a gene: 6. CDR3 protein: CASSLETGTSGGTGELFF. The CDR3, as DNA: TGTGCCAGCAGTTTAGAAACGGGGACTAGCGGGGGCACCGGGGAGCTGTTTTTT.

This sequence joins TRBV7-6 and TRBJ2-5; a weak D match, TRBD2 (6 bases). The CDR3 runs 14 residues. Germline lookup yields CDR1 SGHVS and CDR2 FNYEAQ. Deletions cut 1 base from V and 5 bases from J, with 11 bases between. CDR3 amino acids: CASSLDWAGETQYF. In nucleotides, the CDR3 is TGTGCCAGCAGCTTAGATTGGGCGGGGGAGACCCAGTACTTC.

The chain has TRBV5-1 and TRBJ1-2, with D maybe TRBD1 (5 bases). Deletions cut 5 bases from V and 3 bases from J, with 14 bases between. The germline CDR1 and CDR2 sequences are SGHRS and YFSETQ. This CDR3 has 14 residues. CDR3 in amino acids: CASRDQGVDYGYTF. The CDR3 DNA reads as TGCGCCAGCAGGGATCAGGGCGTGGACTATGGCTACACCTTC.

The rearrangement uses TRBV19 and TRBJ2-2, with D tentatively TRBD1 (6 bases). This CDR3 spans 15 amino acids. Germline V gives CDR1 LNHDA, CDR2 SQIVND (reference sequence). V gave up 5 bases and J gave up 2 bases, with 12 bases separating them. The CDR3 DNA follows: TGTGCCAGTAGTGTCGACAGGTTAAACACCGGGGAGCTGTTTTTT. Translated: CASSVDRLNTGELFF.

The genes are TRBV18 and TRBJ2-7; 8 nucleotides line up with TRBD1. The ends lost 3 bases at V and 6 bases at J; junction bases unmatched: 1. Germline V lookup: CDR1 KGHSH, CDR2 LQKENI. The CDR3 is made up of 12 amino acids. CDR3 amino acids: CASSPDRGEQYF. The CDR3, as DNA: TGTGCCAGCTCACCTGACAGGGGCGAGCAGTACTTC.